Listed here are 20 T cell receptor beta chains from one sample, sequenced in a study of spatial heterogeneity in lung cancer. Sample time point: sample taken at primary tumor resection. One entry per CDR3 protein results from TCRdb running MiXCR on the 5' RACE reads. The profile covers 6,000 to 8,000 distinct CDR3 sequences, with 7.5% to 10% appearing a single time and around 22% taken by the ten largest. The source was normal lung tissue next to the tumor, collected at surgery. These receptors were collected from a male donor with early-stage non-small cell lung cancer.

CDR3 nucleotide sequence: TGCGCCAGCAGCCCGACCACAGATACGCAGTATTTT. This translates into CASSPTTDTQYF. V usage is TRBV5-1 and J usage is TRBJ2-3; D is unresolved. Trimming took 4 bases from V and 2 from J, leaving 5 bases between them. Germline V gene sequence: CDR1 SGHRS, CDR2 YFSETQ. The CDR3 extends over 12 amino acids.

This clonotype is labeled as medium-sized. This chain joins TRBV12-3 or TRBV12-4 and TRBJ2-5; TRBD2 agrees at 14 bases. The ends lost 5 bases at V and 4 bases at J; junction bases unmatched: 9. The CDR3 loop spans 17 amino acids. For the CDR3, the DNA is TGTGCCAGCAGTCAGGGGACTAGCGGGAGTTTGGCAGAGACCCAGTACTTC. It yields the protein CASSQGTSGSLAETQYF.

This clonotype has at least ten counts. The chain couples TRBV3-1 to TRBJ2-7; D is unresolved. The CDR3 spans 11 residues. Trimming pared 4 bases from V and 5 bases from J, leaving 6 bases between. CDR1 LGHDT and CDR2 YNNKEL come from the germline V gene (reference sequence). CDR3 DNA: TGTGCCAGCAGCCTCAAAGACGAGCAGTACTTC. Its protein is CASSLKDEQYF.

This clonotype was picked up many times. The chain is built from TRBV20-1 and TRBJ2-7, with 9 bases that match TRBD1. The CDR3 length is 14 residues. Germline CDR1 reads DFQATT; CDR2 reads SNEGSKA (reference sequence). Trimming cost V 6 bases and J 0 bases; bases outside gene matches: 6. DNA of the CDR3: TGCAGTGCGGAACCGGGACAGGGCTCCTACGAGCAGTACTTC. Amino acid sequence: CSAEPGQGSYEQYF.

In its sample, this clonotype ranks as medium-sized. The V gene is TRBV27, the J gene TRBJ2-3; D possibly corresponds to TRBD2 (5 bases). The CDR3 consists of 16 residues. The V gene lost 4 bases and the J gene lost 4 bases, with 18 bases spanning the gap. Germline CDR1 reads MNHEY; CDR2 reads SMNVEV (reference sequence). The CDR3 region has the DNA TGTGCCAGCAGTTCGAACCTAGGAGGTAGCGCAGATACGCAGTATTTT. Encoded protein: CASSSNLGGSADTQYF.

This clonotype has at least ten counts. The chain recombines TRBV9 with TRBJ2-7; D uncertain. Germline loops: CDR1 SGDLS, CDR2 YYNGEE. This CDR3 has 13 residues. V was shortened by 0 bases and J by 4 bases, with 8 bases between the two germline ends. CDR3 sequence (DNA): TGTGCCAGCAGCGTAGATCTGGGGTACGAGCAGTACTTC. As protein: CASSVDLGYEQYF.

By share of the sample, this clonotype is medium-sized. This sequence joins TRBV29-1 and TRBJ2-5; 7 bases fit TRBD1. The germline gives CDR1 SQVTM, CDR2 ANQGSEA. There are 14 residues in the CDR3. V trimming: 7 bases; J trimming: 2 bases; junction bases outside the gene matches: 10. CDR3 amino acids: CSADGTASQETQYF. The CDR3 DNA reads TGCAGCGCCGACGGGACAGCGTCTCAAGAGACCCAGTACTTC.

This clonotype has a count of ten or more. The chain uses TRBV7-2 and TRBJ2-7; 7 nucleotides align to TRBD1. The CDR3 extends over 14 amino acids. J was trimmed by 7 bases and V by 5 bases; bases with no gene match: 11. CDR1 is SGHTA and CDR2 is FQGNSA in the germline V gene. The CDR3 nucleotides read TGTGCCAGCAGCACGCTGACAGGGAGAAGGGAGCAGTACTTC. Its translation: CASSTLTGRREQYF.

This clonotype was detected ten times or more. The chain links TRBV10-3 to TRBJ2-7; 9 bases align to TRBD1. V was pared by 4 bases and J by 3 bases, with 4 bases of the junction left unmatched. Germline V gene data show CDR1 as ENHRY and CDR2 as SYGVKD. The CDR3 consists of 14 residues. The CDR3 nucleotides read TGTGCCATCAGTGTGAAGGGACAGGGCTACGAGCAGTACTTC. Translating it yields CAISVKGQGYEQYF.

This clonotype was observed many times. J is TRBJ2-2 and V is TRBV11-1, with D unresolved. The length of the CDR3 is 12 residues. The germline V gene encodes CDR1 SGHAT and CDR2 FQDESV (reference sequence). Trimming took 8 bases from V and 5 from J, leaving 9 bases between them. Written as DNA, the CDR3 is TGTGCCAGCGGTCCGAGGACCGGGGAGCTGTTTTTT. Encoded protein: CASGPRTGELFF.

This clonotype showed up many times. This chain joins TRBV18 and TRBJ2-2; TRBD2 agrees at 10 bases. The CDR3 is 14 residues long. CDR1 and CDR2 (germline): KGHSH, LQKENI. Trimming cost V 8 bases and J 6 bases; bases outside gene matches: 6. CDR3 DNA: TGTGCCAGCGGGACTAGCGTTTCCCCCGGGGAGCTGTTTTTT. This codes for CASGTSVSPGELFF.

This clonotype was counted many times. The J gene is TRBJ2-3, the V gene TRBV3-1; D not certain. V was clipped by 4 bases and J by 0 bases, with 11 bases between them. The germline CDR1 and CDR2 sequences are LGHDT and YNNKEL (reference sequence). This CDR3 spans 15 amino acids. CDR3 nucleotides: TGTGCCAGCAGCCCCACGCAGGCTAGCACAGATACGCAGTATTTT. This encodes CASSPTQASTDTQYF.

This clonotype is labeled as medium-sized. The DNA for the CDR3 is TGTGCCAGCAGCCAAGGCCGGGGCACCGGCGAGACCCAGTACTTC. Its translation is CASSQGRGTGETQYF. The V gene is TRBV3-1, the J gene TRBJ2-5, with D perhaps being TRBD1 or TRBD2 (5 bases each). Germline values: CDR1 LGHDT, CDR2 YNNKEL (reference sequence). V gave up 1 base and J gave up 5 bases, with 14 bases separating them. The CDR3 is 15 residues long.

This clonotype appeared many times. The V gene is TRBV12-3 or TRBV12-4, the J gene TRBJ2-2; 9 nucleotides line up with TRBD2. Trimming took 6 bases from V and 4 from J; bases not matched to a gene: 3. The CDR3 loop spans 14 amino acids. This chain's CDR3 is CASRSLAGTGELFF. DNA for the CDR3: TGTGCCAGCAGGTCACTAGCGGGCACCGGGGAGCTGTTTTTT.

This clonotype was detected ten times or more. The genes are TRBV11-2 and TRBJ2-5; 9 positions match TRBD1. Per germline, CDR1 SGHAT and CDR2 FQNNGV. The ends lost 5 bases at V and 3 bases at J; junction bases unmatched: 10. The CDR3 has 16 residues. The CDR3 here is CASSQPRDRVEETQYF. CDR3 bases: TGTGCCAGCAGCCAGCCCCGGGACAGGGTTGAAGAGACCCAGTACTTC.

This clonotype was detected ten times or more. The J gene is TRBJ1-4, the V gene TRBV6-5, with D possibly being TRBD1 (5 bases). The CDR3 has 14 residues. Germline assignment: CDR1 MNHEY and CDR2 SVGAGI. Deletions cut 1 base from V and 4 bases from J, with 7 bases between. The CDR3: CASSYWGDNEKLFF. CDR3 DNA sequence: TGTGCCAGCAGTTACTGGGGGGATAATGAAAAACTGTTTTTT.

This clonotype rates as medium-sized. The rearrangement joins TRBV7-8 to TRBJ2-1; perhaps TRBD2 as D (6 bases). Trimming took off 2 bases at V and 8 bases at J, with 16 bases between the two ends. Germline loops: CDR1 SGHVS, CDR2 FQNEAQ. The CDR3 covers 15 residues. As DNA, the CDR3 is TGTGCCAGCAGCTTACCAGGGCCGAGGGAGGATGAGCAGTTCTTC. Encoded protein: CASSLPGPREDEQFF. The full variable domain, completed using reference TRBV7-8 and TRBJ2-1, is GAGVSQSPRYKVAKRGQDVALRCDPISGHVSLFWYQQALGQGPEFLTYFQNEAQLDKSGLPSDRFFAERPEGSVSTLKIQRTQQEDSAVYLCASSLPGPREDEQFFGPGTRLTVL.

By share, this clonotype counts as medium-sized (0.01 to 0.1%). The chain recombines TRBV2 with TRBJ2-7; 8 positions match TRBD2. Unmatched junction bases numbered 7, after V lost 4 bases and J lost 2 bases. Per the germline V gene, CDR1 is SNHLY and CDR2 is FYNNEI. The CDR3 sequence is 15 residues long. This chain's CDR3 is CASSGGREAPYEQYF. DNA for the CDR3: TGTGCCAGCAGTGGAGGGCGGGAGGCACCCTACGAGCAGTACTTC.

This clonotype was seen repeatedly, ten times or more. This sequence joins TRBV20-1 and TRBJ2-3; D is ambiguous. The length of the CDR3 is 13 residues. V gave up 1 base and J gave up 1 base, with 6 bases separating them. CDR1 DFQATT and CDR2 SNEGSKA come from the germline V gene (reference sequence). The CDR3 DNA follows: TGCAGTGCTAGAGGGCTAGGCACAGATACGCAGTATTTT. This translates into CSARGLGTDTQYF.

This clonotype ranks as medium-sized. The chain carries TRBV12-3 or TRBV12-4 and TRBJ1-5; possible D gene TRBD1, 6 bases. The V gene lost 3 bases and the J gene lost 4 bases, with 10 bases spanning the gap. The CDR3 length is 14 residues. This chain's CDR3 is CASSLGQGNQPQHF. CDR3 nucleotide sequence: TGTGCCAGCAGTTTGGGTCAGGGGAATCAGCCCCAGCATTTT.